Each of the 14 T cell receptor beta chains below was sequenced from the same sample in a study of blood T cells in healthy people across ages (dated by TCRdb to the mid-2010s). The library relied on 5' RACE. The sequencer was an Illumina HiSeq 2500. The second PCR ran for about 6 to 11 cycles and used a J-beta primer mix along with a sample-barcoded 5' primer. TCRdb itself trimmed the public reads at Q25 with fastp, ran MiXCR and retained productive beta chains. Every entry covers one CDR3 protein and lists the most common genes and DNA from its rows. The sample table lists some 1.7 million distinct CDR3 sequences, about 30% of them with a count of one. 7.7% of the sample comes from the top ten. Sequenced material: blood. All receptors come from a woman aged 30 to 39 in good health.

The chain has TRBV18 and TRBJ2-3; the match to TRBD2 covers 7 bases. The length of the CDR3 is 15 residues. CDR1 is KGHSH, CDR2 LQKENI, per germline. The trim removed 6 bases at V and 5 bases at J, leaving 11 bases unmatched. CDR3 nucleotide sequence: TGTGCCAGCTCCCCTTCCCTAGCGGCTGGAGATACGCAGTATTTT. Residues: CASSPSLAAGDTQYF.

The CDR3 loop reads CASSTGTQNYGYTF. CDR3 nucleotide sequence: TGTGCCAGCAGCACAGGGACCCAGAACTATGGCTACACCTTC. The rearrangement uses TRBV7-9 and TRBJ1-2; TRBD1 is a possible D gene (6 bases). There are 14 residues in the CDR3. V was pared by 5 bases and J by 2 bases, with 12 bases between. Germline V gives CDR1 SEHNR, CDR2 FQNEAQ (reference sequence).

This chain uses TRBV12-3 or TRBV12-4 with TRBJ1-4, with D perhaps TRBD1 (5 bases). CDR3 length: 12 amino acids. V was cut by 5 bases and J by 7 bases, with 8 bases left in between. As DNA, the CDR3 is TGTGCCAGCAGTGCCAGGGTTGAAAAACTGTTTTTT. Translated: CASSARVEKLFF.

This clonotype came up many times. The rearrangement joins TRBV15 to TRBJ2-7, with 9 positions matching TRBD1. The ends lost 5 bases at V and 4 bases at J; junction bases unmatched: 6. Germline CDR1 LNHNV, CDR2 YYDKDF (reference sequence). The CDR3 spans 14 residues. The CDR3: CATSSGTGPYEQYF. The DNA of the CDR3 is TGTGCCACCAGCTCCGGGACAGGGCCTTACGAGCAGTACTTC.

The rearrangement links TRBV6-1 to TRBJ2-3, with 10 bases identical to TRBD2. This CDR3 has 20 residues. Germline lookup yields CDR1 MNHNS and CDR2 SASEGT. Losses at the gene ends were 6 bases for V and 4 bases for J; bases not matched to a gene: 22. The CDR3 bases are TGTGCCAGCAGCCCAAACATACGGACTAGCGGCCCTGGAGGCGCAGATACGCAGTATTTT. Encoded protein: CASSPNIRTSGPGGADTQYF.

This clonotype has a handful of counts. CDR3 nucleotide sequence: TGCAGTGCGAGGGAGGAGGCCAAAAACATTCAGTACTTC. It is translated as CSAREEAKNIQYF. The genes are TRBV20-1 and TRBJ2-4; possibly TRBD2 for D (6 bases). Trimming removed 6 bases at V and 1 base at J, with 10 bases between. Germline loops: CDR1 DFQATT, CDR2 SNEGSKA (reference sequence). This CDR3 is built from 13 residues.

Concerning this clonotype itself: One end of the junction varies from germline; a read error may be responsible. The chain combines TRBV5-1 with TRBJ1-2, with a weak D call TRBD1 (5 bases). The CDR3 sequence is 14 residues long. Per the germline V gene, CDR1 is SGHRS and CDR2 is YFSETQ. Here the CDR3 DNA reads TGCGCCTGCAGCTCGTCGGTGGGGGGCTATGGCTACACCTTC. The encoded protein is CACSSSVGGYGYTF.

The chain uses TRBV6-5 and TRBJ2-4; the D gene could be TRBD1 or TRBD2 (7 bases each). The CDR3 sequence is 13 residues long. Trimming removed 6 bases from V and 9 bases from J, with 15 bases in between. Germline assignment: CDR1 MNHEY and CDR2 SVGAGI. The DNA for the CDR3 is TGTGCCAGCAGGGGAGGGGGCGCATCCATTCAGTACTTC. This codes for CASRGGGASIQYF.

In this sample, this clonotype turned up many times. The chain links TRBV20-1 to TRBJ2-1; 10 nucleotides align to TRBD2. Trimming at V came to 1 base and at J to 12 bases, leaving 6 bases not matched to a gene. The CDR3 totals 13 residues. Germline assignment: CDR1 DFQATT and CDR2 SNEGSKA (reference sequence). The CDR3 sequence is CSARGPSGGVQFF. Here the CDR3 DNA reads TGCAGTGCTAGAGGCCCTAGCGGGGGTGTGCAGTTCTTC.

The table lists this clonotype with many counts. J is TRBJ2-5 and V is TRBV20-1; 9 bases agree with TRBD2. After removal of 7 bases from V and 4 bases from J, the junction contained 4 bases not matched to a gene. Germline assignment: CDR1 DFQATT and CDR2 SNEGSKA (reference sequence). The CDR3 contains 12 residues. Written as DNA, the CDR3 is TGCAGTGTCTCACTAGCGGGAGAGACCCAGTACTTC. It is translated as CSVSLAGETQYF.

In regard to this clonotype: Compared with germline, one end of the junction differs, possibly owing to a read error. The chain links TRBV7-2 to TRBJ2-5; D gene ambiguous. The CDR3 length is 8 residues. From germline, CDR1 is SGHTA and CDR2 FQGNSA. The chain's CDR3 is CASSLERF. CDR3 sequence (DNA): TGTGCCAGCAGCTTAGAGAGGTTC.

The chain is built from TRBV12-3 or TRBV12-4 and TRBJ1-5, with unresolved D. Trimming cost V 2 bases and J 8 bases, with 13 bases left between them. CDR3 length: 14 residues. The CDR3: CASSLNPGIEPQHF. The DNA of the CDR3 is TGTGCCAGCAGTTTAAACCCTGGGATTGAGCCCCAGCATTTT.

This clonotype was seen a handful of times. The V call is TRBV5-1, the J call TRBJ1-1; D not certain. The CDR3 runs 16 residues. V dropped 0 bases and J dropped 0 bases, with 12 bases sitting between them. Germline CDR1 SGHRS, CDR2 YFSETQ. The CDR3 DNA sequence: TGCGCCAGCAGCTTGGTGCGTGGGGAGATGAACACTGAAGCTTTCTTT. Translation: CASSLVRGEMNTEAFF.

This clonotype has at least ten counts. The chain is built from TRBV5-1 and TRBJ2-3; D unresolved. The CDR3 runs to 14 residues. V was clipped by 4 bases and J by 2 bases, with 11 bases between them. Germline V gene lookup returns CDR1 SGHRS and CDR2 YFSETQ. CDR3 in DNA: TGCGCCAGCAGCCTGGACGGATTCACAGATACGCAGTATTTT. Translating gives CASSLDGFTDTQYF.